A selection of T cell receptor beta chains follows, all from one sample in a study of OX40 agonist ivuxolimab in advanced cancers. Here immunoSEQ multiplex PCR was the method, and the copy in TCRdb shows in-frame clones only, minus some. The sample gives approximately 91,000 clones, over 75% of which show up once; 0.31% is in the top ten. The input for sequencing was CD4+ or CD8+ T cells sorted from blood, taken in a trial of the OX40 agonist ivuxolimab. Source of these receptors: an adult with an advanced solid tumor such as melanoma, head and neck, liver or kidney cancer. The CDR3 runs from the conserved cysteine through the conserved F or W. D genes are given only for firm matches. Rows give clone size only sometimes, using once, few, many, or a class for an expanded clone.

j_call d_call v_call clone_size cdr3_aa cdr3_nt
TRBJ2-7 NA TRBV5-1 NA CASSPDGDSYEQYF TGCGCCAGCAGCCCAGATGGGGACTCCTACGAGCAGTACTTC
TRBJ1-2 TRBD1 TRBV27 NA CASSFAGQANYGYTF TGTGCCAGCAGTTTTGCCGGACAGGCTAACTATGGCTACACCTTC
TRBJ2-2 TRBD1 TRBV10-3 NA CAIRIQGDAGELFF TGTGCCATCAGAATACAGGGGGACGCCGGGGAGCTGTTTTTT
TRBJ1-2 NA TRBV19 many CASSMGGYGYTF TGTGCCAGTAGTATGGGCGGCTATGGCTACACCTTC
TRBJ2-4 TRBD2 TRBV11-2 NA CASSPRGVAKNIQYF TGTGCCAGCAGCCCCCGGGGGGTGGCCAAAAACATTCAGTACTTC
TRBJ2-3 NA TRBV7-8 few CASSLSGVDTDTQYF TGTGCCAGCAGCTTATCGGGGGTCGACACAGATACGCAGTATTTT
TRBJ2-7 TRBD1 TRBV27 NA CASSRPPGGWTGGRIYEQYF TGTGCCAGCAGTCGTCCTCCTGGGGGATGGACAGGGGGCAGGATTTACGAGCAGTACTTC
TRBJ2-3 NA TRBV5-4 NA CASSGSTGGSHTDTQYF TGTGCCAGCAGCGGAAGCACGGGGGGCAGCCACACAGATACGCAGTATTTT
TRBJ2-3 NA TRBV19 NA CASRSGTIPDTQYF TGTGCCAGTAGATCCGGGACCATCCCAGATACGCAGTATTTT
TRBJ2-3 NA TRBV15 NA CATSRGLIPGRRGSDTQYF TGTGCCACCAGCAGAGGCCTGATCCCGGGACGGCGCGGGTCAGATACGCAGTATTTT
TRBJ1-6 TRBD1 TRBV9 NA CASSRDRGFDSPLHF TGTGCCAGCAGCCGGGACAGGGGTTTCGATTCACCCCTCCACTTT
TRBJ2-6 NA TRBV7-8 NA CASSLEGGASGANVLTF TGTGCCAGCAGCTTAGAGGGAGGTGCGTCTGGGGCCAACGTCCTGACTTTC
TRBJ1-5 TRBD1 TRBV30 NA CAFKTGTGNQPQHF TGTGCCTTCAAGACAGGGACGGGCAATCAGCCCCAGCATTTT
TRBJ2-7 TRBD2 TRBV5-8 NA CASSTGLASYEQYF TGTGCCAGCAGCACGGGACTAGCCTCCTACGAGCAGTACTTC
TRBJ1-3 NA TRBV14 NA CASSAGTAGNTIYF TGTGCCAGCAGCGCCGGGACGGCTGGAAACACCATATATTTT